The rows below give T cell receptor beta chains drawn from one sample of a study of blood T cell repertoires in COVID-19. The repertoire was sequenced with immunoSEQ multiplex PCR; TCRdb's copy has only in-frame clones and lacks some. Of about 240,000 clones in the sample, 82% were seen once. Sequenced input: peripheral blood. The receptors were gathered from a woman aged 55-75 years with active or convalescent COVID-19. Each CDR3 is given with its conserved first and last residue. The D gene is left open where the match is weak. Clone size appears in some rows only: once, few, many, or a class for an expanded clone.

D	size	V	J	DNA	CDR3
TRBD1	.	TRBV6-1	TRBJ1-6	TGTGCCAGCAGTGAGGGGACAGCTAATAATTCACCCCTCCACTTT	CASSEGTANNSPLHF
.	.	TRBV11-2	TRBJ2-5	TGTGCCAGCAGCTTGGGGCCGGGGAGGGAGACCCAGTACTTC	CASSLGPGRETQYF
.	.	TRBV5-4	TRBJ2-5	TGTGCCAGCAGCTTGGGGGGGCCCCAAGAGACCCAGTACTTC	CASSLGGPQETQYF
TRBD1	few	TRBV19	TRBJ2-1	TGTGCCAGTAGTATCTCGACAGGGAGTCGGGAGCAGTTCTTC	CASSISTGSREQFF
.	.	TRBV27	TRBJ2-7	TGTGCCAGCAGTTTACGTACTAGCTGGTCCTACGAGCAGTACTTC	CASSLRTSWSYEQYF
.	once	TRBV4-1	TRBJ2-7	TGCGCCAGCAGCCAAGTTACTGTCTCCTACGAGCAGTACTTC	CASSQVTVSYEQYF
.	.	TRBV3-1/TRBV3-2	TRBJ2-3	TGTGCCAGCAGCCAGGGGCCAGATACGCAGTATTTT	CASSQGPDTQYF
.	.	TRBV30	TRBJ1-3	TGTGCCTGGACCCTCCAGGGGATCTGGCACACCATATATTTT	CAWTLQGIWHTIYF
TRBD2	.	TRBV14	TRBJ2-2	TGTGCCAGCAGCCTTAGAAGGGGACTAGCGGGGGGGTTAAACACCGGGGAGCTGTTTTTT	CASSLRRGLAGGLNTGELFF
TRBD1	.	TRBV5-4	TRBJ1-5	TGTGCCAGCAGCTTTCCAAGGACCCGGGACAGGGCCAATCAGCCCCAGCATTTT	CASSFPRTRDRANQPQHF
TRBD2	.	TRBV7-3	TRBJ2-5	TGTGCCAGCAGCTTGACTAGCGGGGGGGCCCAAGAGACCCAGTACTTC	CASSLTSGGAQETQYF
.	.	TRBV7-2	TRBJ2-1	TGTGCCAGCAGCTTAGTCTTCGGCAGTGGCACGGGCAATGAGCAGTTCTTC	CASSLVFGSGTGNEQFF
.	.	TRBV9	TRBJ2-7	TGTGCCAGCAGCGTAGAGCTCTACGAGCAGTACTTC	CASSVELYEQYF
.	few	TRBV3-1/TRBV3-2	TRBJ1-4	TGTGCCAGCAGCCAATTCTCGAACTTTAATGAAAAACTGTTTTTT	CASSQFSNFNEKLFF
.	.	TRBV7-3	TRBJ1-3	TGTGCCAGCAGCTTAGGGGCAGACTCTGGAAACACCATATATTTT	CASSLGADSGNTIYF
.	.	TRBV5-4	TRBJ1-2	TGTGCCAGCAGCCTGGGCAGGGATAACTATGGCTACACCTTC	CASSLGRDNYGYTF
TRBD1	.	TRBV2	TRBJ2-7	TGTGCCAGCAGTGGGGACAGGGGGAACGAGCAGTACTTC	CASSGDRGNEQYF
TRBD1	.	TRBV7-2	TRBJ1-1	TGTGCCAGCAGCTTAGAGGAGACAGGGACATACAACACTGAAGCTTTCTTT	CASSLEETGTYNTEAFF
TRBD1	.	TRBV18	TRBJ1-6	TGTGCCAGCTCACCACGACAGGGGGACAATTCACCCCTCCACTTT	CASSPRQGDNSPLHF
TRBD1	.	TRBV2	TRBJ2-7	TGTGCCAGCATTATAGGGACAGGGTTCTACGAGCAGTACTTC	CASIIGTGFYEQYF
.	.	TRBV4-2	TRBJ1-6	TGTGCCAGCAGCCAAGATTGGCGGGATTCACCCCTCCACTTT	CASSQDWRDSPLHF
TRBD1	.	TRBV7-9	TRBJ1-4	TGTGCCAGCAGCTACGGACAGGGAGGGAGTGAAAAACTGTTTTTT	CASSYGQGGSEKLFF
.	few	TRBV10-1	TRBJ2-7	TGCGCCAGCAGGACCGGCGGAGGAAGCTCCTACGAGCAGTACTTC	CASRTGGGSSYEQYF
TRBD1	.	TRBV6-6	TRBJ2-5	TGTGCCAGCAGTCCCGACAGGGGGAACCAAGAGACCCAGTACTTC	CASSPDRGNQETQYF
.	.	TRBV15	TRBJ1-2	TGTGCCACCAGCAGAGATTTCGTTAACTATGGCTACACCTTC	CATSRDFVNYGYTF
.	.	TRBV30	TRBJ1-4	TGTGCCTGGCTCTCGCGGAATTCTGAAAAACTGTTTTTT	CAWLSRNSEKLFF
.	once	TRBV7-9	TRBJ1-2	TGTGCCAGCAGCCCCGCAGGGGCAACTAGCTATGGCTACACCTTC	CASSPAGATSYGYTF
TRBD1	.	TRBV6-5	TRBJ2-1	TGTGCCAGCAGATCTGACAGGGGGGTGTTCAATGAGCAGTTCTTC	CASRSDRGVFNEQFF
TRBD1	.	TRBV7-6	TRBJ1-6	TGTGCCAGCAGCCCCGGGACAGGGTCGTATAATTCACCCCTCCACTTT	CASSPGTGSYNSPLHF
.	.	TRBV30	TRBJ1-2	TGTGCCTGGAGAGTCCTCGGAGAGTACACCTTC	CAWRVLGEYTF
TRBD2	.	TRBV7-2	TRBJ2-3	TGTGCCAGCAGCAACCCGCCCGGGGGGGCCCCGGCAGATACGCAGTATTTT	CASSNPPGGAPADTQYF
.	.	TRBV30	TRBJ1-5	TGTGCCTGGAGTGAGGGGAACCCGAATCAGCCCCAGCATTTT	CAWSEGNPNQPQHF
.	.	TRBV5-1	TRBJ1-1	TGCGCCAGCAGAATCGGGGGTTGGGACACTGAAGCTTTCTTT	CASRIGGWDTEAFF
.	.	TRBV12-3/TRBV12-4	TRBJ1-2	TGTGCCAGCTGCCGAACAGGAAACTATGGCTACACCTTC	CASCRTGNYGYTF
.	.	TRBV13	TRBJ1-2	TGTGCCAGCAGCTTACGCCGCGCAGAGGCTAACTATGGCTACACCTTC	CASSLRRAEANYGYTF
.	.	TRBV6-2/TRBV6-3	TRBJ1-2	TGTGCCAGCAGCCCTACCACCCACACCCGGGGCTATGGCTACACCTTC	CASSPTTHTRGYGYTF
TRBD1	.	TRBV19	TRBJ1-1	TGTGCCAGTAGTATGGGAGGGGACAGGGGGAACACTGAAGCTTTCTTT	CASSMGGDRGNTEAFF
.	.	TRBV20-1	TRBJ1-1	TGCAGTGCTAGAGCGGGAAGGGAAGCTTTCTTT	CSARAGREAFF
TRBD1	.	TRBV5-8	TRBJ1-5	TGTGCCAGCAGCCAGGGGGCTTGGCAGCCCCAGCATTTT	CASSQGAWQPQHF
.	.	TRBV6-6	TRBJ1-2	TGTGCCAGCAGACAGGGTCAGTGGGATGGCTACACCTTC	CASRQGQWDGYTF
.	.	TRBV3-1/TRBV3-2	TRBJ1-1	TGTGCCAGCAGCCACAGGGGTCTGAACACTGAAGCTTTCTTT	CASSHRGLNTEAFF
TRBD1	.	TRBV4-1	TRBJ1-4	TGCGCCAGCAGCCTTGGACAGGGGGCGCCTGAAAAACTGTTTTTT	CASSLGQGAPEKLFF
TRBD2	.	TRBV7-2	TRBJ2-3	TGTGCCAGCAGCTTAGGCGGGGGGATCACAGATACGCAGTATTTT	CASSLGGGITDTQYF
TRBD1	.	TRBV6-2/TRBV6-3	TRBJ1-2	TGTGCCAGCAGTTCCGGGACAGGGGTCTATGGCTACACCTTC	CASSSGTGVYGYTF
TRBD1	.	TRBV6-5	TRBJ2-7	TGTGCCAGCAGCTTCGGACAGGGTGACTACGAGCAGTACTTC	CASSFGQGDYEQYF
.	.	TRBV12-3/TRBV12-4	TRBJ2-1	TGTGCCAGCACTCCGCGCTACAATGAGCAGTTCTTC	CASTPRYNEQFF
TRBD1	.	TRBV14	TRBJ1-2	TGTGCCAGCAGCCAAGCGAGGGGGCCCGGGCATGGCTACACCTTC	CASSQARGPGHGYTF
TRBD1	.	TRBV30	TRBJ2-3	TGTGCCTGGAGACCCGGGACAGCCCGCACAGATACGCAGTATTTT	CAWRPGTARTDTQYF
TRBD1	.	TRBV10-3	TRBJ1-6	TGTGCCATCAGTGAGACCCCCGGACAGGGGCGTAATTCACCCCTCCACTTT	CAISETPGQGRNSPLHF
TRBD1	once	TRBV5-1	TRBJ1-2	TGCGCCAGCAGCCCGACAGGGTCTGGGGTTGGCTACACCTTC	CASSPTGSGVGYTF
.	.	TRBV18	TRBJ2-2	TGTGCCAGCTCACCTAGTGTGAGCACCGGGGAGCTGTTTTTT	CASSPSVSTGELFF